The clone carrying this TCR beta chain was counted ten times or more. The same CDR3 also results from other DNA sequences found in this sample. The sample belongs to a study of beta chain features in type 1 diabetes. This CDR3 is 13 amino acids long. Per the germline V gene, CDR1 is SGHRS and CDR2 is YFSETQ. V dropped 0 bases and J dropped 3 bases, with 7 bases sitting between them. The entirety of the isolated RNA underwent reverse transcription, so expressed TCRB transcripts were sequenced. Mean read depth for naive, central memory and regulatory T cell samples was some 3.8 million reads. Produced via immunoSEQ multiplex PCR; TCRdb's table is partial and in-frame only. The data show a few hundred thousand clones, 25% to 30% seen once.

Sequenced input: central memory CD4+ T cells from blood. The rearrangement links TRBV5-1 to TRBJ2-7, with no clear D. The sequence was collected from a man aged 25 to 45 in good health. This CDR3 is CASSLEGIYEQYF. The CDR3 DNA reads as TGCGCCAGCAGCTTGGAGGGTATCTACGAGCAGTACTTC.